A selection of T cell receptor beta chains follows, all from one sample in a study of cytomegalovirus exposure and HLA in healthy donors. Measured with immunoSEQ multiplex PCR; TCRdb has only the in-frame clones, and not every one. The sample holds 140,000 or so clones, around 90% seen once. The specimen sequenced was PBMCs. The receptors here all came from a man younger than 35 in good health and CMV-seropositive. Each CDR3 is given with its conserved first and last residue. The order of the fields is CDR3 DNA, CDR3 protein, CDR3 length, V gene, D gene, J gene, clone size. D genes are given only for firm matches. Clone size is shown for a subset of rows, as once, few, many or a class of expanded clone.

TGTGCCAGCAGCAAAACAGGGGGCTACACTGAAGCTTTCTTT | CASSKTGGYTEAFF | 14 | TRBV7-3 | TRBD1 | TRBJ1-1 | -
TGTGCCAGCAGCGTAGGGGGGGACGGCCTAGGCTACACCTTC | CASSVGGDGLGYTF | 14 | TRBV9 | - | TRBJ1-2 | once
TGCGCCAGCAGCCAAGTAGTTACCGGGGAGCTGTTTTTT | CASSQVVTGELFF | 13 | TRBV4-1 | - | TRBJ2-2 | -
TGTGCCAGCAGCTTGGATCGACAGGGGCGCCGCTACACCTTC | CASSLDRQGRRYTF | 14 | TRBV5-6 | TRBD1 | TRBJ1-2 | -
TGTGCCAGCAGCTTAGGGACAGGGGTTGTGGACGAGCAGTACTTC | CASSLGTGVVDEQYF | 15 | TRBV7-6 | TRBD1 | TRBJ2-7 | -
TGCAGCGTTGTTGTCCCTGTGAACACTGAAGCTTTCTTT | CSVVVPVNTEAFF | 13 | TRBV29-1 | - | TRBJ1-1 | once
TGTGCCAGCAGTGAATTGGAGGAACAGCTTAAAAGTGAAGCTTTCTTT | CASSELEEQLKSEAFF | 16 | TRBV2 | - | TRBJ1-1 | -
TGTGCCAGCAACCCACTAGCGAGGTCCTACAATGAGCAGTTCTTC | CASNPLARSYNEQFF | 15 | TRBV6-5 | TRBD2 | TRBJ2-1 | -
TGTGCCAGTAGTATATCTGCAGGGGGCACAGAAAAACTGTTTTTT | CASSISAGGTEKLFF | 15 | TRBV19 | TRBD1 | TRBJ1-4 | -
TGTGCCAGCTCCACCAGGGGGACAGCCAATAATTCACCCCTCCACTTT | CASSTRGTANNSPLHF | 16 | TRBV18 | TRBD1 | TRBJ1-6 | -
TGTGCCAGCAGTTTGGTGACCCAGGCCTCTGGAAACACCATATATTTT | CASSLVTQASGNTIYF | 16 | TRBV28 | - | TRBJ1-3 | once
TGTGCCAGCAGCTTAAAAGGGGGGGCCTACGAGCAGTACTTC | CASSLKGGAYEQYF | 14 | TRBV11-1 | - | TRBJ2-7 | once
TGTGCCAGCAGCCCGGGGACAGGTGGAGCTTTCTTT | CASSPGTGGAFF | 12 | TRBV7-6 | TRBD1 | TRBJ1-1 | -
TGTGCCAGCAGCCCCATGGGACAGGGAGGCTATGGCTACACCTTC | CASSPMGQGGYGYTF | 15 | TRBV5-4 | TRBD1 | TRBJ1-2 | -
TGTGCCAGCAGCTCCGGACAGGGATACACTGAAGCTTTCTTT | CASSSGQGYTEAFF | 14 | TRBV13 | TRBD1 | TRBJ1-1 | -
TGTGCCAGCAGTGAAGATAGCGGGACACAGCTATATGGCTACACCTTC | CASSEDSGTQLYGYTF | 16 | TRBV6-1 | - | TRBJ1-2 | once
TGTGCCAGCAGCTTACCTATGACAGGGAACAATGGCTACACCTTC | CASSLPMTGNNGYTF | 15 | TRBV7-9 | TRBD1 | TRBJ1-2 | -
TGTGCCAGCAGCCAAGTACCAGCGTATGGCTACACCTTC | CASSQVPAYGYTF | 13 | TRBV14 | - | TRBJ1-2 | -
TGCGCCAGCAGCCAAGAAGGAGGGTTATTCAATCAGCCCCAGCATTTT | CASSQEGGLFNQPQHF | 16 | TRBV4-1 | - | TRBJ1-5 | -
TGTGCCAGCAGTTCCACTAGTTACAATGAGCAGTTCTTC | CASSSTSYNEQFF | 13 | TRBV27 | - | TRBJ2-1 | -
TGTGCCAGCAGCCAGCTAGCGGGAGGCGAGCAGTACTTC | CASSQLAGGEQYF | 13 | TRBV7-2 | TRBD2 | TRBJ2-7 | -
TGTGCCTGGAGTCTTCGGACAGGGGGCACAGATACGCAGTATTTT | CAWSLRTGGTDTQYF | 15 | TRBV30 | TRBD1 | TRBJ2-3 | -
TGCAGCGTTGATGAACAGACAGGTTCATTATGGGGAGATACGCAGTATTTT | CSVDEQTGSLWGDTQYF | 17 | TRBV29-1 | - | TRBJ2-3 | -
TGTGCCAGCAGCGGGGCGGGGGCGTCTAACTATGGCTACACCTTC | CASSGAGASNYGYTF | 15 | TRBV7-8 | - | TRBJ1-2 | -
TGTGCCAGCAGTCCCACAGGGTGGGAGACCCAGTACTTC | CASSPTGWETQYF | 13 | TRBV6-1 | - | TRBJ2-5 | -
TGTGCCAGCAGCCCTGGGACAGCCCCCTACGAGCAGTACTTC | CASSPGTAPYEQYF | 14 | TRBV7-8 | TRBD1 | TRBJ2-7 | -
TGTGCCTGGAGTGCCCTAGGGGGGACCCAGTACTTC | CAWSALGGTQYF | 12 | TRBV30 | - | TRBJ2-5 | once
TGTGCCAGTAGTTTTAGGGGTTTGGGAGAGACCCAGTACTTC | CASSFRGLGETQYF | 14 | TRBV19 | - | TRBJ2-5 | -
TGTGCCAGCTCCGAACTAGTCGGGGAAGCTTTCTTT | CASSELVGEAFF | 12 | TRBV27 | - | TRBJ1-1 | -
TGTGCCAGCAACTCAGGGCCCGGCTCCTACGAGCAGTACTTC | CASNSGPGSYEQYF | 14 | TRBV7-9 | - | TRBJ2-7 | -
TGTGCCAGCAGCTTAGTGGGACTCCCACACAATGAGCAGTTCTTC | CASSLVGLPHNEQFF | 15 | TRBV7-2 | - | TRBJ2-1 | few
TGTGCCAGCAGTTTCGGCCCCGCGGGAGTTGGTTTAACAGATACGCAGTATTTT | CASSFGPAGVGLTDTQYF | 18 | TRBV27 | TRBD2 | TRBJ2-3 | -
TGTGCCGGATCCCCCCTAGCGGGACCCTACAATGAGCAGTTCTTC | CAGSPLAGPYNEQFF | 15 | TRBV6-1 | TRBD2 | TRBJ2-1 | -
TGTGCCAGCAGAACCTCTGGGCCCTCGGGGGGCTACACCTTC | CASRTSGPSGGYTF | 14 | TRBV6-5 | - | TRBJ1-2 | -
TGTGCCTGGAGCACCAAGGACCGGGACAGGGGATCCCATGAGCAGTTCTTC | CAWSTKDRDRGSHEQFF | 17 | TRBV30 | TRBD1 | TRBJ2-1 | -
TGTGCCAGCAGTCTAACCTGGAATTCACCCCTCCACTTT | CASSLTWNSPLHF | 13 | TRBV6-5 | - | TRBJ1-6 | few
TGTGCCAGCAGCCCCGTGAGCGGGCCCACAGATACGCAGTATTTT | CASSPVSGPTDTQYF | 15 | TRBV9 | - | TRBJ2-3 | -
TGTGCCAGCAGCTCACTAGCTCGCCATGAGCAGTTCTTC | CASSSLARHEQFF | 13 | TRBV7-6 | - | TRBJ2-1 | -
TGTGCCACCACAGGGTATAGCAATCAGCCCCAGCATTTT | CATTGYSNQPQHF | 13 | TRBV6-1 | - | TRBJ1-5 | -
TGTGCCAGCAGCTTAGACGGCTGGGGGGACACTGAAGCTTTCTTT | CASSLDGWGDTEAFF | 15 | TRBV13 | - | TRBJ1-1 | -
TGTGCCAGCAGTGGAGACAGGAGCGCTGAAGCTTTCTTT | CASSGDRSAEAFF | 13 | TRBV6-1 | - | TRBJ1-1 | -
TGTGCCAGCAGACAGTTAGCGGGAGGCGCCAATGAGCAGTTCTTC | CASRQLAGGANEQFF | 15 | TRBV6-1 | TRBD2 | TRBJ2-1 | -
TGCGCCAGCAGCCAAGACGGGGATAGCAATCAGCCCCAGCATTTT | CASSQDGDSNQPQHF | 15 | TRBV4-1 | - | TRBJ1-5 | -
TGTGCCAGCAGTACGTGGACAAGGATCCATAACACTGAAGCTTTCTTT | CASSTWTRIHNTEAFF | 16 | TRBV28 | - | TRBJ1-1 | -
TGTGCCTGGACTCCCTCCCCTTGGGACAGGGAGCCTCGCTACGAGCAGTACTTC | CAWTPSPWDREPRYEQYF | 18 | TRBV30 | TRBD1 | TRBJ2-7 | -
TGTGCCAGCAGCGAAGGGACTAGCGGGGGGGCCAATGAGCAGTTCTTC | CASSEGTSGGANEQFF | 16 | TRBV9 | TRBD2 | TRBJ2-1 | -
TGTGCCAGCTCACGAAGTGGAGGCATGAACACTGAAGCTTTCTTT | CASSRSGGMNTEAFF | 15 | TRBV6-1 | - | TRBJ1-1 | once
TGTGCCAGCAGCCGGGGACAAGGGAGCACCGGGGAGCTGTTTTTT | CASSRGQGSTGELFF | 15 | TRBV27 | - | TRBJ2-2 | -
TGTGCCAGCAGCCAAGCCCTGGGCAGGAACACTGAAGCTTTCTTT | CASSQALGRNTEAFF | 15 | TRBV14 | - | TRBJ1-1 | -
TGTGCCAGCAGCTTTGTCGGGGGGGTCAGCTCCTACGAGCAGTACTTC | CASSFVGGVSSYEQYF | 16 | TRBV5-4 | TRBD2 | TRBJ2-7 | -
TGTGCCAGCATGCCCGGCCCGTTCGCGGACGAGCAGTACTTC | CASMPGPFADEQYF | 14 | TRBV25-1 | - | TRBJ2-7 | -
TGTGCCAGTAGTCTCGACAGCTATGGCTACACCTTC | CASSLDSYGYTF | 12 | TRBV19 | - | TRBJ1-2 | -
TGTGCCAGCAGCTCGCTCAAACAAGGAGGAAAACTGTTTTTT | CASSSLKQGGKLFF | 14 | TRBV5-4 | - | TRBJ1-4 | -
TGTGCCAGCAGCGAACCGACAGGAAGGGGCGAAAAACTGTTTTTT | CASSEPTGRGEKLFF | 15 | TRBV7-9 | - | TRBJ1-4 | -
TGTGCCAGCAGTGGGGGAGGGGCTGAGACCGGGGAGCTGTTTTTT | CASSGGGAETGELFF | 15 | TRBV28 | TRBD2 | TRBJ2-2 | many
TGTGCCAGCAGTGAATGGAGGGCGAAGGGAAACACTGAAGCTTTCTTT | CASSEWRAKGNTEAFF | 16 | TRBV6-1 | - | TRBJ1-1 | -
TGTGCCAGCAGCCGACCACAGGGACTGAACACTGAAGCTTTCTTT | CASSRPQGLNTEAFF | 15 | TRBV5-4 | - | TRBJ1-1 | -
TGTGCCAGTAGTAGGGGACAGGGGGTTAATGGCTACACCTTC | CASSRGQGVNGYTF | 14 | TRBV19 | TRBD1 | TRBJ1-2 | -